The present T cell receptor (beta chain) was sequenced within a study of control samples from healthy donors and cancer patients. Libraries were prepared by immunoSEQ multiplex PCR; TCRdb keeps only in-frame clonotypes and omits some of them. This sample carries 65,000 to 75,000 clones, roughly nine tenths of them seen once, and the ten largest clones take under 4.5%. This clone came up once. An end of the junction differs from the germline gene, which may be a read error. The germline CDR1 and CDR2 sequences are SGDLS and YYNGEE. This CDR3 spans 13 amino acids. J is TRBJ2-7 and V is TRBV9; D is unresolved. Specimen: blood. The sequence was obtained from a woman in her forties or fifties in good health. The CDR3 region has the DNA TGTGCCAGCAGCGTGAGTCTCTCCGACGAGCAGTACTTC. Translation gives CASSVSLSDEQYF.